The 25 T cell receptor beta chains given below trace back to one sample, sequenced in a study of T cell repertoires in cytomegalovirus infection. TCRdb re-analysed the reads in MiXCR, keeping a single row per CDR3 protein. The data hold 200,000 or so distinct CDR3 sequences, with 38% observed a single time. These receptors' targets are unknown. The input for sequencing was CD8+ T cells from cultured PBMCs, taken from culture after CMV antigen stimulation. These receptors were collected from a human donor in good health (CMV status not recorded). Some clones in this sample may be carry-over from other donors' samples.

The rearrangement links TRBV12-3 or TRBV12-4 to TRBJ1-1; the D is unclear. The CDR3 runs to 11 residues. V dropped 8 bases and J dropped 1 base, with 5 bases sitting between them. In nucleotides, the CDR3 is TGTGCCAGCGCTGGGAACACTGAAGCTTTCTTT. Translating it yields CASAGNTEAFF.

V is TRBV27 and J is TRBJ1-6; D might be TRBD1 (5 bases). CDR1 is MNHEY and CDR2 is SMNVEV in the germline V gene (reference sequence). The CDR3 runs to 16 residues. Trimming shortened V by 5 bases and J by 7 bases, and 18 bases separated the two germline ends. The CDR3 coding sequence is TGTGCCAGCAGTCAAACCCCAGGGAATGGGAATTCACCCCTCCACTTT. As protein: CASSQTPGNGNSPLHF.

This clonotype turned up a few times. CDR3 bases: TGTGCCAGAAAGGACAGCCTCCCCCCATGGGGAGGCTACACCTTC. Its protein is CARKDSLPPWGGYTF. V is TRBV2 and J is TRBJ1-2, with D perhaps matching TRBD1 (6 bases). CDR3 length equals 15 residues. Trimming shortened V by 9 bases and J by 8 bases, and 25 bases separated the two germline ends. Germline lookup yields CDR1 SNHLY and CDR2 FYNNEI.

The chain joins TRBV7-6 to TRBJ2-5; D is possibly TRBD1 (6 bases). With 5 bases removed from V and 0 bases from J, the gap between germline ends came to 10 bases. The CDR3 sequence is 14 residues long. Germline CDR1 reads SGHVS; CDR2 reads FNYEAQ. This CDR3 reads CASSVWDNQETQYF. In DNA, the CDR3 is TGTGCCAGCAGCGTCTGGGACAACCAAGAGACCCAGTACTTC.

For the CDR3, the DNA is TGTGCCAGCAGCTTAGCGGGGGCACTTCCCCCCACCGGGGAGCTGTTTTTT. It codes for CASSLAGALPPTGELFF. The V call is TRBV7-4, the J call TRBJ2-2; D is possibly TRBD1 (6 bases). V lost 0 bases and J 4 bases, leaving 15 bases between the germline ends. CDR1 and CDR2 (germline): SGHVT, SQSDAQ. The CDR3 spans 17 residues.

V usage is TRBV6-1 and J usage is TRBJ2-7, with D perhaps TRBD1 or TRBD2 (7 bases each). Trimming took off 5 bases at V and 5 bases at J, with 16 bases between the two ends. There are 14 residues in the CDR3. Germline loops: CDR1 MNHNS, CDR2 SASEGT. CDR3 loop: CASSPGGDGHEQYF. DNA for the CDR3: TGTGCCAGCAGTCCAGGGGGGGACGGCCACGAGCAGTACTTC.

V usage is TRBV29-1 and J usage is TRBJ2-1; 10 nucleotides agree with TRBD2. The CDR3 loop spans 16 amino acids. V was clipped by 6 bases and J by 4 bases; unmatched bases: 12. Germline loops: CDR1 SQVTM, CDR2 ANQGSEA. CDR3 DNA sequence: TGCAGCGTCCAAGGGCCTAGCGGGAGCTGGTACAATGAGCAGTTCTTC. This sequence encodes CSVQGPSGSWYNEQFF.

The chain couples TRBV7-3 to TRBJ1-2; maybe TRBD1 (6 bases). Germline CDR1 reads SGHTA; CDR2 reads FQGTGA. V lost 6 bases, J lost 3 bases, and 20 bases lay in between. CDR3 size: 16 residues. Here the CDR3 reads CASRVQEDRLDYGYTF. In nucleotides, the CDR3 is TGTGCCAGCAGGGTACAAGAGGACAGATTGGACTATGGCTACACCTTC.

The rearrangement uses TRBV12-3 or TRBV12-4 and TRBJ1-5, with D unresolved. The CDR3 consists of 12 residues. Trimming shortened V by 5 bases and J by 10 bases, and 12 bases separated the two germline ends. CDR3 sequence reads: CASSPNSEPQHF. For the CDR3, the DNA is TGTGCCAGCAGTCCGAATTCGGAACCCCAGCATTTT.

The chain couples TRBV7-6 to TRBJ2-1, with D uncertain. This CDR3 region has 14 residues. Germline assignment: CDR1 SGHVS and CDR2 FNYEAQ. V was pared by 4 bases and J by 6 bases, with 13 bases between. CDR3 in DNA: TGTGCCAGCAGCTCCCGCGGCGTCGGCAATGAGCAGTTCTTC. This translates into CASSSRGVGNEQFF.

CDR3 sequence reads: CASSIGDGNNQPQHF. The CDR3 DNA reads TGTGCCAGTAGTATAGGAGACGGAAACAATCAGCCCCAGCATTTT. The rearrangement uses TRBV19 and TRBJ1-5; D uncertain. Looked up from germline, CDR1 is LNHDA and CDR2 is SQIVND (reference sequence). The CDR3 contains 15 residues. V lost 1 base to trimming and J lost 3 bases, with 10 bases between them.

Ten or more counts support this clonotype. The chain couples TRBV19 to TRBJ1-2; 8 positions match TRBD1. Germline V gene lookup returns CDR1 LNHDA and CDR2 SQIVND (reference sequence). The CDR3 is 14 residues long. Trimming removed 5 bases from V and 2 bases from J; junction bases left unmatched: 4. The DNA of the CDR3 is TGTGCCAGTAGTGCCAGGGGGCCGAACTATGGCTACACCTTC. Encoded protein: CASSARGPNYGYTF.

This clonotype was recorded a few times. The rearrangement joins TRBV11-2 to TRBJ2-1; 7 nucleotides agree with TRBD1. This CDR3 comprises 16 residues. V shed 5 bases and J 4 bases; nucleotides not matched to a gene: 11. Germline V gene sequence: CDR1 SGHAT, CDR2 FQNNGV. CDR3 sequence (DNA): TGTGCCAGCAGCCTCTGGCCTGGGACAGTTTACAATGAGCAGTTCTTC. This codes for CASSLWPGTVYNEQFF.

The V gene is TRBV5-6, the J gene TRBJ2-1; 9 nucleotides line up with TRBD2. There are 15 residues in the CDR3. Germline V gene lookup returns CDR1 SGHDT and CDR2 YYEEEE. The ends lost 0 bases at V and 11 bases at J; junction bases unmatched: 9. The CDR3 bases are TGTGCCAGCAGCTTGGAGACTAGCGGAGACACGAAGCAGTTCTTC. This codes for CASSLETSGDTKQFF.

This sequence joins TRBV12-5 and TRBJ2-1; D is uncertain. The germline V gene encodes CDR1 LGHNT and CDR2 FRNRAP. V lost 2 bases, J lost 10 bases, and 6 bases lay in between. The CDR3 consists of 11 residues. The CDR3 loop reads CASGLSWEQFF. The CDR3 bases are TGTGCTAGTGGTTTGAGTTGGGAGCAGTTCTTC.

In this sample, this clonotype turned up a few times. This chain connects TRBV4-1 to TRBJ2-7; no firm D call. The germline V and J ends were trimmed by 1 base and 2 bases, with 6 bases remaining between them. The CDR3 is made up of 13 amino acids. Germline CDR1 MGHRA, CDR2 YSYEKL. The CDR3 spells CASSQVQAYEQYF. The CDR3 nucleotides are TGCGCCAGCAGCCAAGTTCAAGCCTACGAGCAGTACTTC.

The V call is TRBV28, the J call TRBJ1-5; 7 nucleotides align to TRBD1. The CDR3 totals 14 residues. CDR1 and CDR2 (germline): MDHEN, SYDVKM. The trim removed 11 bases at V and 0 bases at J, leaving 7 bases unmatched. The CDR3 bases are TGTGCCGGGGGGGACAGCTATAGCAATCAGCCCCAGCATTTT. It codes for CAGGDSYSNQPQHF.

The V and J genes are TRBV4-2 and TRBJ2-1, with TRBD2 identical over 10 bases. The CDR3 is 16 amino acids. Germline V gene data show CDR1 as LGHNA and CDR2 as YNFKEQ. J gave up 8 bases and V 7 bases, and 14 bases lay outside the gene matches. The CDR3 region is CASTPGRASGSYEQFF. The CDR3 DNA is TGTGCCAGCACTCCGGGTCGGGCTAGCGGGAGCTATGAGCAGTTCTTC.

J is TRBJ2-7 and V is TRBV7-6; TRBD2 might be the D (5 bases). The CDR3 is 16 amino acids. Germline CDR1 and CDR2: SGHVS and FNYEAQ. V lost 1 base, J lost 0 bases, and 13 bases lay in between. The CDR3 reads CASSLVGGTSSYEQYF. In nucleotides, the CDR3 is TGTGCCAGCAGCTTAGTCGGAGGAACGAGCTCCTACGAGCAGTACTTC. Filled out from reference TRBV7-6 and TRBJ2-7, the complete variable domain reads GAGVSQSPRYKVTKRGQDVALRCDPISGHVSLYWYRQALGQGPEFLTYFNYEAQQDKSGLPNDRFSAERPEGSISTLTIQRTEQRDSAMYRCASSLVGGTSSYEQYFGPGTRLTVT.

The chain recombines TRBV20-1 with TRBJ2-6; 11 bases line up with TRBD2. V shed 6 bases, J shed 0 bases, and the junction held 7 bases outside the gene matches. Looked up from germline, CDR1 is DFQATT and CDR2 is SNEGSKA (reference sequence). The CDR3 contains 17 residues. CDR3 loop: CSAPYSGGDSGANVLTF. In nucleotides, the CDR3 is TGCAGTGCCCCGTATAGCGGGGGGGACTCTGGGGCCAACGTCCTGACTTTC.

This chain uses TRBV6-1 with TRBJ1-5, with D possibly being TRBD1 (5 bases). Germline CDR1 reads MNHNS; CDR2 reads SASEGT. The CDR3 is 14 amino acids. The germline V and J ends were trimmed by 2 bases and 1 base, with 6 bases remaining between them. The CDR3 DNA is TGTGCCAGCAGTGAACGGACAAGCAATCAGCCCCAGCATTTT. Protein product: CASSERTSNQPQHF.

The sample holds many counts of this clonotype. The CDR3 DNA sequence: TGTGCCAGCAGCTTAACCAGGACAGGGGAGGCTGAAGCTTTCTTT. Protein: CASSLTRTGEAEAFF. The chain recombines TRBV7-9 with TRBJ1-1, with 9 bases fitting TRBD1. This CDR3 comprises 15 residues. The germline V gene has CDR1 SEHNR and CDR2 FQNEAQ (reference sequence). After removal of 2 bases from V and 6 bases from J, the junction contained 7 bases not matched to a gene.

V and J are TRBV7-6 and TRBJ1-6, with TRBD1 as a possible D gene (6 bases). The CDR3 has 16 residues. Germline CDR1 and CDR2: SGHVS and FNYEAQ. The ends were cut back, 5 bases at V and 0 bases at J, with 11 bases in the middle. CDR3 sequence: CASSVRQDSYNSPLHF. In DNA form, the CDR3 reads TGTGCCAGCAGCGTACGACAGGACTCCTATAATTCACCCCTCCACTTT.

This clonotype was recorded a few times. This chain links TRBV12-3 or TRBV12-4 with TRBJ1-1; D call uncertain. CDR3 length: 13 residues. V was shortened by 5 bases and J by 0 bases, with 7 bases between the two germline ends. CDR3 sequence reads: CASSGGVNTEAFF. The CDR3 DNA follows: TGTGCCAGCAGTGGCGGAGTGAACACTGAAGCTTTCTTT.

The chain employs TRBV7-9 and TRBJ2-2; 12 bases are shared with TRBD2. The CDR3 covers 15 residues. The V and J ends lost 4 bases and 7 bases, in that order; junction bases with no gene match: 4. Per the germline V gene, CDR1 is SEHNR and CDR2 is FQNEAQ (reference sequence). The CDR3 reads CASSSTSGRIGELFF. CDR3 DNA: TGTGCCAGCAGCTCGACTAGCGGGAGAATCGGGGAGCTGTTTTTT.